The 7 T cell receptor beta chains given below trace back to one sample, sequenced in a study of T cells in Graves' hyperthyroidism and ophthalmopathy. It was RNA transcripts that yielded the amplified TCR beta CDR3 regions. The TCR CDR3 first-round RT-PCR relied on the HTBI primer set. MiXCR, applied by TCRdb to the multiplex PCR reads, yields one record per CDR3 protein. The sample has about 770,000 distinct CDR3 sequences, under 20% seen once; the top ten hold approximately 15%. Sequencing was carried out using blood. Receptor source: a woman in her forties or fifties with Graves' hyperthyroidism that later progressed to Graves' ophthalmopathy.

This clonotype was seen repeatedly, ten times or more. The chain recombines TRBV7-6 with TRBJ2-1; no definite D call. Germline V lookup: CDR1 SGHVS, CDR2 FNYEAQ. CDR3 size: 14 residues. V was pared by 1 base and J by 6 bases, with 10 bases between. In nucleotides, the CDR3 is TGTGCCAGCAGCTTAGATGCCGCTCGCAATGAGCAGTTCTTC. It translates to CASSLDAARNEQFF.

In this sample, this clonotype turned up many times. V usage is TRBV29-1 and J usage is TRBJ2-3; no clear D. CDR1 is SQVTM, CDR2 ANQGSEA, per germline. V was trimmed by 1 base and J by 0 bases, leaving 8 bases between them. CDR3 length: 14 residues. The CDR3 bases are TGCAGCGTTGAAGTAGCAGCTAGCACAGATACGCAGTATTTT. Translated: CSVEVAASTDTQYF.

A few counts support this clonotype. The chain uses TRBV9 and TRBJ2-3; 11 positions agree with TRBD2. The length of the CDR3 is 16 residues. With 4 bases clipped from V and 4 bases from J, the junction kept 8 bases outside the gene matches. Germline V gives CDR1 SGDLS, CDR2 YYNGEE. In DNA, the CDR3 is TGTGCCAGCAGCATCAGTAGCGGGGGGGCCGCAGATACGCAGTATTTT. It is translated as CASSISSGGAADTQYF.

At least ten counts were recorded for this clonotype. This chain connects TRBV3-1 to TRBJ1-2; 10 nucleotides line up with TRBD1. V lost 0 bases, J lost 8 bases, and 9 bases stayed unmatched. This CDR3 is 16 amino acids long. CDR1 LGHDT and CDR2 YNNKEL come from the germline V gene (reference sequence). This CDR3 is CASSQEPGQGPAGYTF. The CDR3 nucleotides read TGTGCCAGCAGCCAAGAGCCGGGACAGGGGCCGGCGGGCTACACCTTC.

This clonotype was recorded a few times. The chain has TRBV7-2 and TRBJ2-7; 8 bases line up with TRBD1. The CDR3 covers 14 residues. V was pared by 6 bases and J by 6 bases, with 10 bases of the junction left unmatched. Germline lookup yields CDR1 SGHTA and CDR2 FQGNSA. The CDR3 nucleotides read TGTGCCAGCAGAAGGCCAGGGGGCTTAACCGAGCAGTACTTC. The encoded protein is CASRRPGGLTEQYF.

This clonotype was counted many times. The chain employs TRBV20-1 and TRBJ2-7, with D perhaps TRBD1 (6 bases). V shed 6 bases and J shed 2 bases, with 11 bases lying between them. Germline lookup yields CDR1 DFQATT and CDR2 SNEGSKA (reference sequence). The CDR3 spans 12 residues. DNA for the CDR3: TGCAGTGCGTTACAGGGTACCTACGAGCAGTACTTC. Its translation: CSALQGTYEQYF.

There are many counts of this clonotype. This rearrangement joins TRBV3-1 to TRBJ2-5; a possible D gene is TRBD2 (6 bases). CDR1 and CDR2 from the germline V gene are LGHDT and YNNKEL (reference sequence). The CDR3 covers 14 residues. Trimming took off 2 bases at V and 6 bases at J, with 13 bases between the two ends. CDR3 sequence reads: CASSQTAGVQTQYF. CDR3 DNA sequence: TGTGCCAGCAGCCAAACAGCGGGTGTGCAGACCCAGTACTTC.